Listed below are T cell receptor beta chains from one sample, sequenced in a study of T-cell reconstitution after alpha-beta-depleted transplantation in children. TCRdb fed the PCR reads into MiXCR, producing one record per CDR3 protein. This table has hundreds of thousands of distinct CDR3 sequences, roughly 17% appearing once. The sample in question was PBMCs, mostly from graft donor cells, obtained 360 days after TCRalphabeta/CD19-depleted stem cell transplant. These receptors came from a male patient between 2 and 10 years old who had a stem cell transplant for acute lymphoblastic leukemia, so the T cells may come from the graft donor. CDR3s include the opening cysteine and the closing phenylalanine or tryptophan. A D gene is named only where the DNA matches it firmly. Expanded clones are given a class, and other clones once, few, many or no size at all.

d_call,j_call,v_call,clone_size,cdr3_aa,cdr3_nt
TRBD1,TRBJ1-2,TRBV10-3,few,CAIGPGQGARSYGYTF,TGTGCCATCGGACCCGGACAGGGGGCGCGGAGCTATGGCTACACCTTC
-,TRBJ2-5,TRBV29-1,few,CSVCEVQETQYF,TGCAGCGTCTGCGAGGTGCAAGAGACCCAGTACTTC
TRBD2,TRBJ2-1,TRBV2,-,CASSISGIGNEQFF,TGTGCCAGCAGTATTAGCGGGATTGGCAATGAGCAGTTCTTC
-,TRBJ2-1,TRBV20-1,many,CSASIPRGLLDEQFF,TGCAGTGCCTCAATCCCACGGGGACTCCTCGATGAGCAGTTCTTC
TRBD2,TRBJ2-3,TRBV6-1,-,CASKGLAAGTDTQYF,TGTGCCAGCAAGGGACTAGCGGCGGGCACAGATACGCAGTATTTT
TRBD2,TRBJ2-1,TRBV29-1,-,CSARLAVYNEQFF,TGCAGCGCCCGACTAGCGGTGTACAATGAGCAGTTCTTC
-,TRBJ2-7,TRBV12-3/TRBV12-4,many,CASSILSRATNEQYF,TGTGCCAGCAGTATCCTGAGCAGAGCCACTAACGAGCAGTACTTC
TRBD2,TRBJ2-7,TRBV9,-,CASSATGTSGSDRPYEQYF,TGTGCCAGCAGCGCGACCGGGACTAGCGGTTCTGACCGCCCCTACGAGCAGTACTTC
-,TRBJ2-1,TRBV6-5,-,CASSRSTRGFDNEQFF,TGTGCCAGCAGTCGCTCGACTAGAGGGTTTGACAATGAGCAGTTCTTC
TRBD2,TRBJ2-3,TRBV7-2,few,CASSLAGVRTDTQYF,TGTGCCAGCAGCCTAGCGGGAGTACGCACAGATACGCAGTATTTT